This T cell receptor (beta chain) is drawn from a study of blood T cell repertoires in COVID-19. For the study at large: Specimens from acute and convalescent COVID-19 originated in the United States, Italy and Spain. PBMCs, B-cell-depleted T cells, or T cells provided the cDNA or gDNA that made up the material.

The Seattle site enrolled patients during active infection and followed them longitudinally. In the original processing: Reference gene primer amplification in the assay estimated nucleated cell counts. The data were produced by immunoSEQ multiplex PCR, yet TCRdb's version contains in-frame clones alone and is incomplete. Clone size and the V and J calls come from that table; the DNA yielded D and trimming. The repertoire has 40,000 to 60,000 clones, about 90% of them found once; the top ten carry 2.1%. The sequence derives from a woman over 75 with COVID-19, enrolled during active disease. The sequenced material came from peripheral blood.

Here the CDR3 reads CASSLGGGALGETQYF. CDR3 bases: TGTGCCAGCAGTTTGGGCGGGGGAGCGCTAGGGGAGACCCAGTACTTC. This chain joins TRBV28 and TRBJ2-5, with 7 bases lining up with TRBD2. J lost 5 bases, V lost 3 bases, and 12 bases had no gene match. CDR3 length: 16 residues. CDR1 MDHEN and CDR2 SYDVKM come from the germline V gene.